A single sample is the source of the 28 T cell receptor beta chains below, sequenced in a study of a mutant IDH1 vaccine in newly diagnosed glioma. The data were produced by immunoSEQ multiplex PCR, yet TCRdb's version contains in-frame clones alone and is incomplete. The table includes tens of thousands of clones, around 87% detected once. Their specific antigens are unknown. Time point meaning: week 23, last vaccination. Alongside topical imiquimod, each dose of vaccine comprised 300 ug of mutant IDH1 20-mer peptide. The source material was PBMCs, sampled from a glioma patient whose treatment included an IDH1 peptide vaccine. The receptors here all came from a man between 40 and 49 years old with glioma.

This sequence joins TRBV29-1 and TRBJ2-7; 14 nucleotides match TRBD2. This CDR3 has 18 amino acids. Germline-derived CDR1 and CDR2 are SQVTM and ANQGSEA. Germline trimming cut 0 bases from V and 4 bases from J; bases unmatched to any gene: 11. In nucleotides, the CDR3 is TGCAGCGTTGAAGATTCAGGGAGCGGACTAGCGGGAGGATACGAGCAGTACTTC. This codes for CSVEDSGSGLAGGYEQYF.

V usage is TRBV10-3 and J usage is TRBJ2-1; D may be TRBD2 (6 bases). Germline V gives CDR1 ENHRY, CDR2 SYGVKD. This CDR3 is 13 amino acids long. V was clipped by 9 bases and J by 5 bases, with 14 bases between them. In DNA, the CDR3 is TGTGCCATTGATACCGGGGGAAACAATGAGCAGTTCTTC. Amino acids: CAIDTGGNNEQFF.

To note about this clone: Compared with germline, one end of the junction differs, possibly owing to a read error. The chain couples TRBV7-2 to TRBJ2-7; 10 bases agree with TRBD2. Germline values: CDR1 SGHTA, CDR2 FQGNSA. This CDR3 contains 14 residues. This CDR3 is CASRLAGGSYEQYF. The CDR3 region has the DNA TGTGCCAGCAGGTTAGCGGGAGGATCCTACGAGCAGTACTTC.

The chain employs TRBV9 and TRBJ1-5, with 8 bases fitting TRBD1. CDR1 SGDLS and CDR2 YYNGEE come from the germline V gene. This CDR3 contains 15 residues. The V and J ends lost 5 bases and 6 bases, in that order; junction bases with no gene match: 10. CDR3 loop: CASSSGTGAVQPQHF. In nucleotides, the CDR3 is TGTGCCAGCAGTTCCGGGACAGGTGCGGTTCAGCCCCAGCATTTT.

This clone appeared a single time. J is TRBJ2-7 and V is TRBV9; 8 bases match TRBD2. From germline, CDR1 is SGDLS and CDR2 YYNGEE. V lost 0 bases and J lost 5; bases outside the gene matches: 19. This CDR3 contains 19 residues. CDR3 in DNA: TGTGCCAGCAGCGTAGCTTCGAGATCCTTTTGCGGGAGGATCCACGAGCAGTACTTC. This encodes CASSVASRSFCGRIHEQYF.

Here the CDR3 reads CASSMGLAVNEQFF. Here the CDR3 DNA reads TGTGCCAGTAGTATGGGACTAGCCGTCAATGAGCAGTTCTTC. V and J are TRBV19 and TRBJ2-1, with 9 bases that match TRBD2. CDR1 LNHDA and CDR2 SQIVND come from the germline V gene (reference sequence). V shed 3 bases and J 6 bases; nucleotides not matched to a gene: 3. This CDR3 is 14 amino acids long.

V usage is TRBV11-2 and J usage is TRBJ2-7; the D is unclear. Germline-derived CDR1 and CDR2 are SGHAT and FQNNGV. The CDR3 contains 11 residues. Deletions cut 4 bases from V and 7 bases from J, with 8 bases between. The DNA for the CDR3 is TGTGCCAGCAGCTCGACATGGGAGCAGTACTTC. It translates to CASSSTWEQYF.

This rearrangement joins TRBV19 to TRBJ2-7; the match to TRBD2 covers 8 bases. Germline trimming cut 5 bases from V and 7 bases from J; bases unmatched to any gene: 13. CDR1 and CDR2 from the germline V gene are LNHDA and SQIVND (reference sequence). The CDR3 sequence is 15 residues long. In DNA, the CDR3 is TGTGCCAGTAGTGGCCTGAGCGGGAGTCTTATGGAGCAGTACTTC. Translated: CASSGLSGSLMEQYF.

The rearrangement links TRBV27 to TRBJ1-6; 7 bases are shared with TRBD1. The CDR3 loop spans 15 amino acids. Per the germline V gene, CDR1 is MNHEY and CDR2 is SMNVEV (reference sequence). V was clipped by 3 bases and J by 7 bases; unmatched bases: 6. CDR3 bases: TGTGCCAGCAGTTTGCCGACAGGGATCAATTCACCCCTCCACTTT. Its translation is CASSLPTGINSPLHF.

This chain uses TRBV11-2 with TRBJ2-7; the match to TRBD2 covers 11 bases. This CDR3 is built from 16 residues. V lost 5 bases and J lost 3; bases outside the gene matches: 9. The V gene's germline CDR1 is SGHAT and CDR2 FQNNGV. Here the CDR3 reads CASSTSGSGGIYEQYF. In nucleotides, the CDR3 is TGTGCCAGCAGCACTAGCGGGAGCGGAGGTATCTACGAGCAGTACTTC.

The chain has TRBV29-1 and TRBJ1-2, with 11 bases identical to TRBD1. The V gene's germline CDR1 is SQVTM and CDR2 ANQGSEA. The CDR3 has 13 residues. J was trimmed by 8 bases and V by 3 bases; bases with no gene match: 5. CDR3 DNA sequence: TGCAGCGTTGACCGGGACAGGGGGTTCGGCTACACCTTC. Translating gives CSVDRDRGFGYTF.

The chain links TRBV5-6 to TRBJ2-1, with D hard to call. CDR3 length equals 14 residues. CDR1 and CDR2 from the germline V gene are SGHDT and YYEEEE. Deletions cut 0 bases from V and 4 bases from J, with 8 bases between. The CDR3 sequence is CASSLVTLYNEQFF. CDR3 nucleotide sequence: TGTGCCAGCAGCTTGGTGACATTGTACAATGAGCAGTTCTTC.

This sequence joins TRBV6-6 and TRBJ2-1; D gene unclear. Trimming stripped 6 bases from V and 9 bases from J, with 9 bases between. The CDR3 has 11 amino acids. Per the germline V gene, CDR1 is MNHNY and CDR2 is SVGAGI (reference sequence). CDR3 protein: CASRVRSEQFF. The CDR3 nucleotides are TGTGCCAGCAGAGTGCGCAGTGAGCAGTTCTTC.

The chain recombines TRBV5-1 with TRBJ2-7, with 10 bases matching TRBD2. CDR1 is SGHRS, CDR2 YFSETQ, per germline. The CDR3 spans 16 residues. V was pared by 1 base and J by 5 bases, with 9 bases of the junction left unmatched. DNA for the CDR3: TGCGCCAGCAGCTTGTTCCAGCGGGAGGGCCCTCACGAGCAGTACTTC. Translation: CASSLFQREGPHEQYF.

V and J are TRBV7-2 and TRBJ2-2; TRBD1 is a possible D gene (6 bases). Between the trimmed V and J ends, which lost 4 bases and 3 bases, there was a span of 12 bases. The germline V gene has CDR1 SGHTA and CDR2 FQGNSA. The CDR3 extends over 15 amino acids. The CDR3: CASSSMTGYTGELFF. CDR3 DNA: TGTGCCAGCAGCTCAATGACAGGATACACCGGGGAGCTGTTTTTT.

The rearrangement links TRBV5-1 to TRBJ2-2, with D maybe TRBD2 (5 bases). Germline loops: CDR1 SGHRS, CDR2 YFSETQ. The V end was cut by 6 bases, the J end by 5 bases, with 20 bases between. This CDR3 comprises 16 residues. The CDR3 spells CASTLAGYGGTGELFF. CDR3 in DNA: TGCGCCAGCACCCTGGCGGGTTATGGCGGGACCGGGGAGCTGTTTTTT.

The chain employs TRBV6-6 and TRBJ1-4; D is unresolved. The CDR3 consists of 14 residues. In germline, CDR1 is MNHNY, CDR2 SVGAGI (reference sequence). V was shortened by 6 bases and J by 8 bases, with 16 bases between the two germline ends. In DNA form, the CDR3 reads TGTGCCAGCAGCCCCAAACACGGGATCGAAAAACTGTTTTTT. Amino acids: CASSPKHGIEKLFF.

The V gene is TRBV9, the J gene TRBJ2-1; TRBD2 matches at 7 bases. The germline V gene has CDR1 SGDLS and CDR2 YYNGEE. Losses at the gene ends were 4 bases for V and 7 bases for J; bases not matched to a gene: 5. There are 13 residues in the CDR3. CDR3 sequence: CASSLRLANEQFF. In nucleotides, the CDR3 is TGTGCCAGCAGCCTCCGACTAGCTAATGAGCAGTTCTTC.

The CDR3 here is CASSWLSNGVGTQYF. The CDR3 bases are TGCGCCAGCAGCTGGCTAAGTAACGGGGTCGGGACCCAGTACTTC. V is TRBV5-1 and J is TRBJ2-5; D possibly corresponds to TRBD2 (5 bases). V shed 3 bases and J shed 7 bases, with 19 bases lying between them. Germline CDR1 SGHRS, CDR2 YFSETQ. The CDR3 sequence is 15 residues long.

The V gene is TRBV14, the J gene TRBJ2-2; D gene ambiguous. Trimming stripped 0 bases from V and 4 bases from J, with 9 bases between. Germline V lookup: CDR1 SGHDN, CDR2 FVKESK. The CDR3 is 15 amino acids. The CDR3 coding sequence is TGTGCCAGCAGCCAAGACTGGTGGGGCACCGGGGAGCTGTTTTTT. Translation gives CASSQDWWGTGELFF.

The chain combines TRBV18 with TRBJ2-2, with D maybe TRBD1 (5 bases). The CDR3 is made up of 16 amino acids. The V gene lost 0 bases and the J gene lost 1 base, with 9 bases spanning the gap. The germline V gene encodes CDR1 KGHSH and CDR2 LQKENI. The CDR3 reads CASSPPNRGNTGELFF. In DNA form, the CDR3 reads TGTGCCAGCTCACCACCAAATAGGGGGAACACCGGGGAGCTGTTTTTT.

The chain is built from TRBV5-3 and TRBJ2-5; D uncertain. TRBV5-3 qualifies as an ORF whose function is uncertain. V shed 3 bases and J shed 9 bases, with 6 bases lying between them. The CDR3 sequence is 10 residues long. CDR3 DNA: TGTGCCAGAAGCTCATCGGCCCAGTACTTC. This encodes CARSSSAQYF.

V is TRBV7-9 and J is TRBJ2-3; 7 positions agree with TRBD2. The CDR3 spans 12 residues. After removal of 5 bases from V and 7 bases from J, the junction contained 3 bases not matched to a gene. Germline V gene sequence: CDR1 SEHNR, CDR2 FQNEAQ (reference sequence). The DNA of the CDR3 is TGTGCCAGCAGCCCCAGCGGGAATACGCAGTATTTT. Its protein product is CASSPSGNTQYF.

The chain has TRBV6-5 and TRBJ2-2; D is unresolved. This CDR3 has 15 residues. The germline gives CDR1 MNHEY, CDR2 SVGAGI. With 0 bases removed from V and 6 bases from J, the gap between germline ends came to 11 bases. In DNA, the CDR3 is TGTGCCAGCAGTTACTCGTACCAGAGCTCCGGGGAGCTGTTTTTT. As protein: CASSYSYQSSGELFF.

J is TRBJ2-7 and V is TRBV7-9; 9 nucleotides align to TRBD2. Germline-derived CDR1 and CDR2 are SEHNR and FQNEAQ (reference sequence). Trimming took 1 base from V and 4 from J; bases not matched to a gene: 8. The CDR3 runs 16 residues. The CDR3 loop reads CASSLDRASGKYEQYF. Here the CDR3 DNA reads TGTGCCAGCAGCTTAGATAGGGCTAGCGGGAAGTACGAGCAGTACTTC.

This chain's CDR3 is CASSFQREVYNEQFF. The CDR3, as DNA: TGTGCCAGCAGCTTCCAGCGCGAGGTCTACAATGAGCAGTTCTTC. The chain couples TRBV7-3 to TRBJ2-1; unclear D gene. CDR1 and CDR2 (germline): SGHTA, FQGTGA. Trimming shortened V by 3 bases and J by 3 bases, and 12 bases separated the two germline ends. This CDR3 is built from 15 residues.

The V gene is TRBV19, the J gene TRBJ2-5; TRBD2 aligns across 8 bases. The germline gives CDR1 LNHDA, CDR2 SQIVND (reference sequence). The V gene end was trimmed by 6 bases and the J gene end by 5 bases; junction bases not matched to a gene: 5. This CDR3 spans 13 amino acids. CDR3 DNA: TGTGCCAGTAGGATGCGGGAGGTGGAGACCCAGTACTTC. Translated, it gives CASRMREVETQYF.

This clone showed up just a few times. The rearrangement uses TRBV5-1 and TRBJ2-4; D possibly corresponds to TRBD2 (6 bases). This CDR3 is built from 15 residues. Trimming shortened V by 2 bases and J by 8 bases, and 17 bases separated the two germline ends. Germline-derived CDR1 and CDR2 are SGHRS and YFSETQ. CDR3 sequence (DNA): TGCGCCAGCAGCTTAGCGCCGACTAGTAAGGACATTCAGTACTTC. This codes for CASSLAPTSKDIQYF.